This entry lists 18 T cell receptor beta chains sequenced from one sample in a study of shared clonotypes between healthy human individuals. Only in-frame clones appear in the TCRdb table, and some are missing; sequencing was by immunoSEQ multiplex PCR. Of hundreds of thousands of clones in the sample, 98% were seen once. Only CD45RO-negative cells positively selected for CCR7 counted as naive CD8 cells, so terminally differentiated effector memory CD45RA+ cells were excluded. Specimen: naive CD8+ T cells sorted from blood. The source is a man aged 30 to 39 in good health.

The rearrangement joins TRBV7-6 to TRBJ2-7, with 8 bases identical to TRBD2. V dropped 1 base and J dropped 1; count of bases not matched to a gene: 3. The CDR3 consists of 15 residues. Germline V gene data show CDR1 as SGHVS and CDR2 as FNYEAQ. The CDR3 DNA reads TGTGCCAGCAGCTTAGGCCCTAGCGGGTCCTACGAGCAGTACTTC. Encoded protein: CASSLGPSGSYEQYF.

This chain connects TRBV6-5 to TRBJ1-2; a weak D match, TRBD1 (5 bases). Germline CDR1 reads MNHEY; CDR2 reads SVGAGI. V was shortened by 0 bases and J by 7 bases, with 15 bases between the two germline ends. The CDR3 runs to 15 residues. CDR3 residues: CASSYSHQGGGGYTF. The DNA of the CDR3 is TGTGCCAGCAGTTACTCGCACCAGGGAGGAGGTGGCTACACCTTC.

The chain combines TRBV4-3 with TRBJ2-3, with a tentative D call TRBD2 (5 bases). Looked up from germline, CDR1 is LGHNA and CDR2 is YSLEER. With 0 bases removed from V and 6 bases from J, the gap between germline ends came to 7 bases. The CDR3 sequence is 13 residues long. The CDR3 bases are TGCGCCAGCAGCCAAGAAAGAGGGGATACGCAGTATTTT. Residues: CASSQERGDTQYF.

The V call is TRBV11-2, the J call TRBJ2-7; D ambiguous. V was clipped by 7 bases and J by 1 base, with 11 bases between them. Germline loops: CDR1 SGHAT, CDR2 FQNNGV. This CDR3 region has 13 residues. The CDR3 reads CASKAQQSYEQYF. CDR3 DNA sequence: TGTGCCAGCAAAGCTCAGCAGTCCTACGAGCAGTACTTC.

V and J are TRBV6-6 and TRBJ2-1, with a weak D call TRBD2 (5 bases). The CDR3 is 12 amino acids. The ends were cut back, 11 bases at V and 2 bases at J, with 10 bases in the middle. CDR1 and CDR2 from the germline V gene are MNHNY and SVGAGI (reference sequence). CDR3 residues: CASLGTYNEQFF. CDR3 coding DNA: TGTGCCTCCCTCGGGACCTACAATGAGCAGTTCTTC.

The CDR3 protein is CASSQVTEQYF. The CDR3 bases are TGCGCCAGCAGCCAAGTTACCGAGCAGTACTTC. This chain joins TRBV4-3 and TRBJ2-7; no clear D gene. The V gene lost 1 base and the J gene lost 6 bases, with 4 bases spanning the gap. The CDR3 spans 11 residues. Germline V gene lookup returns CDR1 LGHNA and CDR2 YSLEER.

This sequence joins TRBV19 and TRBJ2-7, with D possibly matching TRBD1 (6 bases). The V gene's germline CDR1 is LNHDA and CDR2 SQIVND (reference sequence). V lost 3 bases and J 4 bases, leaving 19 bases between the germline ends. The CDR3 covers 16 residues. The DNA of the CDR3 is TGTGCCAGTAGTATCGTTGTGGACAGCACACAATACGAGCAGTACTTC. Its translation: CASSIVVDSTQYEQYF.

The chain couples TRBV6-5 to TRBJ1-1, with D possibly TRBD1 on 6 matching bases. From germline, CDR1 is MNHEY and CDR2 SVGAGI. The CDR3 extends over 14 amino acids. V lost 6 bases to trimming and J lost 1 base, with 12 bases between them. The CDR3 DNA reads as TGTGCCAGCAGCCCAGGGGCAAAGAACACTGAAGCTTTCTTT. This sequence encodes CASSPGAKNTEAFF.

The chain's CDR3 is CASRGPKTNYGYTF. CDR3 coding DNA: TGTGCCAGCAGAGGGCCGAAGACCAACTATGGCTACACCTTC. The gene calls are TRBV6-1 and TRBJ1-2; no clear D gene. This CDR3 spans 14 amino acids. CDR1 is MNHNS and CDR2 is SASEGT in the germline V gene. Trimming took off 6 bases at V and 2 bases at J, with 13 bases between the two ends.

As concerns this clone: Other DNA sequences from this sample encode an identical CDR3 as well. This chain uses TRBV6-1 with TRBJ2-7, with D possibly matching TRBD2 (5 bases). Trimming shortened V by 1 base and J by 0 bases, and 10 bases separated the two germline ends. CDR3 length: 15 amino acids. From germline, CDR1 is MNHNS and CDR2 SASEGT. The CDR3 is CASSEVRGSSYEQYF. In DNA, the CDR3 is TGTGCCAGCAGTGAAGTTAGAGGGAGCTCCTACGAGCAGTACTTC.

The chain uses TRBV28 and TRBJ1-5, with a weak D call TRBD1 (5 bases). V lost 4 bases and J 6 bases, leaving 22 bases between the germline ends. CDR3 length equals 17 residues. The germline gives CDR1 MDHEN, CDR2 SYDVKM. The CDR3 region is CASSSPRTWPGGQPQHF. The CDR3 DNA follows: TGTGCCAGCAGTTCCCCAAGGACGTGGCCTGGGGGTCAGCCCCAGCATTTT.

V is TRBV7-9 and J is TRBJ1-5, with 10 positions matching TRBD1. V trimming: 1 base; J trimming: 2 bases; junction bases outside the gene matches: 5. The CDR3 extends over 17 amino acids. CDR1 SEHNR and CDR2 FQNEAQ come from the germline V gene (reference sequence). This chain's CDR3 is CASSLEGQGLGNQPQHF. For the CDR3, the DNA is TGTGCCAGCAGCTTAGAGGGACAGGGGTTAGGCAATCAGCCCCAGCATTTT.

The chain links TRBV5-5 to TRBJ2-7, with D maybe TRBD1 (6 bases). Trimming left V 4 bases short and J 3 bases short, with 14 bases between. Germline CDR1 and CDR2: SGHKS and YYEKEE (reference sequence). This CDR3 comprises 14 residues. The CDR3 bases are TGTGCCAGCAGCAGTCCGGGACACCTCTACGAGCAGTACTTC. Protein sequence: CASSSPGHLYEQYF.

The V and J genes are TRBV6-6 and TRBJ2-7; D is possibly TRBD2 (6 bases). V dropped 0 bases and J dropped 4 bases, with 16 bases sitting between them. The CDR3 length is 16 residues. Per the germline V gene, CDR1 is MNHNY and CDR2 is SVGAGI (reference sequence). The CDR3 region is CASSYSVRRGDYEQYF. CDR3 coding DNA: TGTGCCAGCAGTTACTCGGTCCGGCGCGGGGATTACGAGCAGTACTTC.

The J gene is TRBJ2-1, the V gene TRBV7-9; D is unclear. This CDR3 comprises 11 residues. Germline lookup yields CDR1 SEHNR and CDR2 FQNEAQ (reference sequence). Trimming pared 3 bases from V and 10 bases from J, leaving 7 bases between. The CDR3, as DNA: TGTGCCAGCAGCTTTGTCCTGGAGCAGTTCTTC. It yields the protein CASSFVLEQFF. Together with reference TRBV7-9 and TRBJ2-1, the CDR3 gives the full variable domain: DTGVSQNPRHKITKRGQNVTFRCDPISEHNRLYWYRQTLGQGPEFLTYFQNEAQLEKSRLLSDRFSAERPKGSFSTLEIQRTEQGDSAMYLCASSFVLEQFFGPGTRLTVL.

The rearrangement links TRBV27 to TRBJ2-1, with 7 bases identical to TRBD2. With V trimmed by 5 bases and J by 0 bases, 7 bases remained unmatched. CDR1 MNHEY and CDR2 SMNVEV come from the germline V gene (reference sequence). The CDR3 loop spans 16 amino acids. The CDR3 here is CASSPLGGSSYNEQFF. The CDR3 region has the DNA TGTGCCAGCAGTCCCCTGGGAGGGAGCTCCTACAATGAGCAGTTCTTC.

In its sample, this clone was seen once. In nucleotides, the CDR3 is TGTGCCAGCTCACGAAGCTCCTACGAGCAGTACTTC. This translates into CASSRSSYEQYF. V usage is TRBV18 and J usage is TRBJ2-7; D gene unclear. Germline CDR1 is KGHSH and CDR2 is LQKENI. V gave up 4 bases and J gave up 0 bases, with 4 bases separating them. The CDR3 contains 12 residues. The entire variable domain, with the rest obtained from reference TRBV18 and TRBJ2-7, is as follows: NAGVMQNPRHLVRRRGQEARLRCSPMKGHSHVYWYRQLPEEGLKFMVYLQKENIIDESGMPKERFSAEFPKEGPSILRIQQVVRGDSAAYFCASSRSSYEQYFGPGTRLTVT.

With respect to this clone: Relative to the germline gene, one junction end is altered; a read error may explain this. The rearrangement joins TRBV2 to TRBJ2-6; TRBD1 matches at 8 bases. Germline CDR1 reads SNHLY; CDR2 reads FYNNEI. The CDR3 consists of 14 residues. As DNA, the CDR3 is TGTGCCTGCAGGGGGCTAGGAGGGGCCAACGTCCTGACTTTC. Amino acids: CACRGLGGANVLTF.